These 5 T cell receptor beta chains share one sample of origin, sequenced in a study of T cells in Graves' hyperthyroidism and ophthalmopathy. Amplification of TCR beta CDR3 regions was performed using RNA transcripts as template. Initially, a first-round RT-PCR of the TCR CDR3 employed the HTBI primer set. TCRdb re-called the multiplex PCR reads with MiXCR, one entry per CDR3 protein. The repertoire holds nearly 600,000 distinct CDR3 sequences, with about 14% as singletons. The sample comprised blood. Source of these receptors: a woman in her thirties with Graves' hyperthyroidism that later progressed to Graves' ophthalmopathy.

This clonotype came up a few times. This rearrangement joins TRBV9 to TRBJ2-3, with TRBD2 matching over 10 bases. V lost 5 bases and J lost 4; bases outside the gene matches: 16. CDR3 length equals 18 residues. The V gene's germline CDR1 is SGDLS and CDR2 YYNGEE. CDR3 sequence: CASRNGELAGVTADTQYF. In DNA, the CDR3 is TGTGCCAGCAGAAATGGGGAGCTAGCGGGAGTAACAGCAGATACGCAGTATTTT.

V and J are TRBV20-1 and TRBJ1-5; 7 bases fit TRBD1. Germline V lookup: CDR1 DFQATT, CDR2 SNEGSKA (reference sequence). The V and J ends lost 6 bases and 4 bases, in that order; junction bases with no gene match: 9. The CDR3 has 14 residues. CDR3 loop: CSARTGLGNQPQHF. The CDR3 DNA is TGCAGTGCCAGGACAGGTCTAGGGAATCAGCCCCAGCATTTT.

V and J are TRBV14 and TRBJ2-1; 9 bases line up with TRBD2. Germline trimming cut 2 bases from V and 2 bases from J; bases unmatched to any gene: 4. The CDR3 sequence is 16 residues long. CDR1 is SGHDN, CDR2 FVKESK, per germline. DNA for the CDR3: TGTGCCAGCAGCCAAACAGCGGGAGGAACCTACAATGAGCAGTTCTTC. This gives the protein CASSQTAGGTYNEQFF.

This clonotype was observed a few times. V is TRBV20-1 and J is TRBJ1-2, with D maybe TRBD1 (6 bases). This CDR3 region has 18 residues. Per the germline V gene, CDR1 is DFQATT and CDR2 is SNEGSKA (reference sequence). V lost 1 base, J lost 0 bases, and 21 bases lay in between. The CDR3 DNA sequence: TGCAGTGCTAGAGCACTTGGACAGTACATTAGAGCTAACTATGGCTACACCTTC. It specifies CSARALGQYIRANYGYTF.

This clonotype was seen many times. J is TRBJ2-1 and V is TRBV9; D possibly corresponds to TRBD1 (6 bases). Germline CDR1 and CDR2: SGDLS and YYNGEE. V lost 0 bases, J lost 8 bases, and 15 bases lay in between. CDR3 length: 15 amino acids. The CDR3 sequence: CASSVEGRGNDEQFF. The CDR3 bases are TGTGCCAGCAGCGTAGAGGGCAGGGGAAATGATGAGCAGTTCTTC.